The 32 T cell receptor beta chains listed next were all sequenced from one sample in a study of neurological immune-mediated disorders. From the 5' RACE reads, TCRdb called clonotypes with MiXCR, one entry per CDR3 protein. Of about 66,000 distinct CDR3 sequences listed, 3.4% are singletons. The specimen sequenced was PBMCs. Receptors were obtained from a man in his forties with multiple sclerosis.

Many counts were recorded for this clonotype. This sequence joins TRBV7-8 and TRBJ1-1; 8 nucleotides agree with TRBD1. Looked up from germline, CDR1 is SGHVS and CDR2 is FQNEAQ. This CDR3 comprises 13 residues. The ends lost 4 bases at V and 4 bases at J; junction bases unmatched: 2. The CDR3 here is CASSSQGATEAFF. The CDR3 DNA follows: TGTGCCAGCAGCTCGCAGGGGGCCACTGAAGCTTTCTTT.

At least ten counts were recorded for this clonotype. This chain uses TRBV20-1 with TRBJ2-5, with D perhaps matching TRBD2 (7 bases). The ends were cut back, 6 bases at V and 4 bases at J, with 18 bases in the middle. Germline loops: CDR1 DFQATT, CDR2 SNEGSKA (reference sequence). This CDR3 spans 14 amino acids. CDR3 loop: CSAARGAGVETQYF. CDR3 sequence (DNA): TGCAGTGCCGCCCGGGGGGCCGGGGTAGAGACCCAGTACTTC.

This clonotype came up many times. V usage is TRBV5-1 and J usage is TRBJ2-5, with TRBD2 identical over 14 bases. CDR3 length: 15 amino acids. The J segment lost 4 bases and the V segment lost 4 bases, leaving 3 bases of the junction unmatched. In germline, CDR1 is SGHRS, CDR2 YFSETQ. This CDR3 reads CASSRLAGGRETQYF. The CDR3 DNA reads TGCGCCAGCAGCCGACTAGCGGGAGGGAGAGAGACCCAGTACTTC.

Comment on this clonotype: Germline and junction disagree at one end, which may indicate a read error. The gene calls are TRBV29-1 and TRBJ1-3; TRBD1 matches 9 bases. CDR3 length: 15 amino acids. Germline CDR1 is SQVTM and CDR2 is ANQGSEA. DNA for the CDR3: TGCAGCGCATCGCCGGGACAGGGCTCTGGAAAAACCATATATTTT. Amino acids: CSASPGQGSGKTIYF.

This clonotype has ten or more counts. The V call is TRBV7-2, the J call TRBJ2-7, with a weak D call TRBD2 (6 bases). There are 15 residues in the CDR3. V was pared by 2 bases and J by 2 bases, with 13 bases between. Germline values: CDR1 SGHTA, CDR2 FQGNSA. CDR3 in amino acids: CASSLSSGYAYEQYF. The DNA for the CDR3 is TGTGCCAGCAGCTTAAGTAGCGGCTATGCCTACGAGCAGTACTTC.

The table lists this clonotype with many counts. This chain connects TRBV5-1 to TRBJ2-5; 10 bases are a match to TRBD1. This CDR3 spans 15 amino acids. V lost 4 bases and J lost 5; bases outside the gene matches: 8. Germline CDR1 and CDR2: SGHRS and YFSETQ. The CDR3 DNA reads TGCGCCAGCAGCACTACCGGGACAGGGGAGGAGACCCAGTACTTC. Amino acid sequence: CASSTTGTGEETQYF.

This clonotype was observed at least ten times. The chain recombines TRBV12-3 or TRBV12-4 with TRBJ2-7; 7 bases line up with TRBD2. V trimming: 6 bases; J trimming: 3 bases; junction bases outside the gene matches: 5. The CDR3 loop spans 13 amino acids. The CDR3 sequence is CASSFGGFYEQYF. The CDR3 DNA sequence: TGTGCCAGCAGCTTCGGGGGGTTCTACGAGCAGTACTTC.

This clonotype was seen many times. The rearrangement uses TRBV5-1 and TRBJ2-1, with 10 bases aligning to TRBD1. Germline CDR1 is SGHRS and CDR2 is YFSETQ. The CDR3 is 17 residues long. The V and J ends lost 3 bases and 6 bases, in that order; junction bases with no gene match: 12. CDR3 coding DNA: TGCGCCAGCAGCTCCCCTGGGGGGACAGGGGCTCTCAATGAGCAGTTCTTC. Encoded protein: CASSSPGGTGALNEQFF.

This clonotype has only one observation. This likely comes from a read error, as the CDR3 has no conserved phenylalanine or tryptophan at its end. The chain joins TRBV5-1 to TRBJ2-5; D unresolved. The CDR3 is 14 amino acids. Trimming removed 1 base from V and 1 base from J, with 8 bases in between. Germline CDR1 and CDR2: SGHRS and YFSETQ. CDR3 DNA sequence: TGCGCCAGCAGCTTGAGTGGATCCCAAGAGACCCAGTACAAC. It codes for CASSLSGSQETQYN.

This clonotype was seen ten or more times. The DNA of the CDR3 is TGTGCCAGCAGTCCATCTCGGGAGGGCAATCAGCCCCAGCATTTT. Residues: CASSPSREGNQPQHF. The V call is TRBV27, the J call TRBJ1-5; D not certain. Germline values: CDR1 MNHEY, CDR2 SMNVEV (reference sequence). V dropped 5 bases and J dropped 2 bases, with 13 bases sitting between them. This CDR3 region has 15 residues.

This clonotype was detected many times. This chain links TRBV5-6 with TRBJ2-5, with 14 nucleotides matching TRBD2. Germline loops: CDR1 SGHDT, CDR2 YYEEEE. J gave up 5 bases and V 4 bases, and 4 bases lay outside the gene matches. This CDR3 has 15 residues. The CDR3 region is CASSRTSGGRETQYF. In nucleotides, the CDR3 is TGTGCCAGCAGCCGGACTAGCGGGGGGAGGGAGACCCAGTACTTC.

This clonotype was seen at least ten times. The genes are TRBV5-5 and TRBJ2-3; 12 bases line up with TRBD2. The V gene end was trimmed by 4 bases and the J gene end by 3 bases; junction bases not matched to a gene: 6. Germline V gene lookup returns CDR1 SGHKS and CDR2 YYEKEE (reference sequence). The CDR3 totals 16 residues. The CDR3 spells CASSIGTSGRTDTQYF. The CDR3 DNA is TGTGCCAGCAGCATTGGGACTAGCGGGCGGACAGATACGCAGTATTTT.

This clonotype was detected many times. This chain joins TRBV7-8 and TRBJ2-1; weak D call: TRBD2 (7 bases). Trimming took 5 bases from V and 7 from J, leaving 18 bases between them. The CDR3 totals 15 residues. Germline assignment: CDR1 SGHVS and CDR2 FQNEAQ. CDR3 coding DNA: TGTGCCAGCAGCCATCGGGGGGCCCATCCGAATGAGCAGTTCTTC. Translated: CASSHRGAHPNEQFF.

This clonotype was seen many times. The chain links TRBV6-5 to TRBJ1-4; D uncertain. This CDR3 is 12 amino acids long. Germline V gene lookup returns CDR1 MNHEY and CDR2 SVGAGI. The V gene lost 6 bases and the J gene lost 8 bases, with 10 bases spanning the gap. The CDR3 sequence: CASSPFGEKLFF. For the CDR3, the DNA is TGTGCCAGCAGCCCCTTTGGGGAAAAACTGTTTTTT.

At least ten counts were recorded for this clonotype. This chain uses TRBV18 with TRBJ1-5; D call uncertain. The CDR3 length is 15 residues. V lost 0 bases, J lost 7 bases, and 13 bases lay in between. From germline, CDR1 is KGHSH and CDR2 LQKENI. The CDR3 bases are TGTGCCAGCTCACCACCGTACTCGGAGCAGCAGCCCCAGCATTTT. Encoded protein: CASSPPYSEQQPQHF.

This clonotype was seen more than once but under ten times. The chain links TRBV7-2 to TRBJ2-2; D is perhaps TRBD2 (6 bases). The CDR3 totals 17 residues. Deletions cut 5 bases from V and 0 bases from J, with 16 bases between. Per the germline V gene, CDR1 is SGHTA and CDR2 is FQGNSA. The CDR3 nucleotides are TGTGCCAGCAGCCCCCCAGGCGGGACTCCGAACACCGGGGAGCTGTTTTTT. This gives the protein CASSPPGGTPNTGELFF.

The table lists this clonotype with a few counts. A single base separates this from a much larger clone, so it may be a read error. The rearrangement joins TRBV7-8 to TRBJ2-1, with D perhaps matching TRBD2 (5 bases). The germline gives CDR1 SGHVS, CDR2 FQNEAQ. Trimming shortened V by 2 bases and J by 2 bases, and 10 bases separated the two germline ends. The CDR3 totals 15 residues. In nucleotides, the CDR3 is TGTGCCAGCAGCTTACCGGGAAATACCTACAATGAGCAGTTCTTC. It specifies CASSLPGNTYNEQFF.

This clonotype was seen many times. This rearrangement joins TRBV29-1 to TRBJ2-5; possibly TRBD1 for D (6 bases). V lost 3 bases and J lost 3, with 11 bases in between. CDR1 SQVTM and CDR2 ANQGSEA come from the germline V gene. The CDR3 consists of 13 residues. CDR3 amino acids: CSVDPTGKETQYF. CDR3 nucleotides: TGCAGCGTTGACCCTACAGGGAAAGAGACCCAGTACTTC. Together with reference TRBV29-1 and TRBJ2-5, the CDR3 gives the full variable domain: SAVISQKPSRDICQRGTSLTIQCQVDSQVTMMFWYRQQPGQSLTLIATANQGSEATYESGFVIDKFPISRPNLTFSTLTVSNMSPEDSSIYLCSVDPTGKETQYFGPGTRLLVL.

This clonotype was picked up many times. V and J are TRBV20-1 and TRBJ2-1, with D maybe TRBD1 (7 bases). V lost 5 bases to trimming and J lost 3 bases, with 11 bases between them. CDR1 and CDR2 (germline): DFQATT, SNEGSKA (reference sequence). This CDR3 is built from 13 residues. CDR3 sequence: CSALRDSYNEQFF. CDR3 bases: TGCAGTGCTTTGCGGGACAGCTACAATGAGCAGTTCTTC.

Many counts were recorded for this clonotype. This chain uses TRBV6-4 with TRBJ1-5; TRBD1 matches 7 bases. Germline CDR1 MRHNA, CDR2 SNTAGT. Trimming at V came to 2 bases and at J to 0 bases, leaving 7 bases not matched to a gene. The CDR3 spans 17 residues. The CDR3 DNA sequence: TGTGCCAGCAGTGACCCGGACAGGTTTCATAGCAATCAGCCCCAGCATTTT. This encodes CASSDPDRFHSNQPQHF.

The table lists this clonotype with many counts. The chain links TRBV18 to TRBJ1-3; D is perhaps TRBD1 (5 bases). Between the trimmed V and J ends, which lost 8 bases and 4 bases, there was a span of 12 bases. Germline V gives CDR1 KGHSH, CDR2 LQKENI. The CDR3 is made up of 13 amino acids. CDR3 residues: CASTTESGNTIYF. The CDR3 DNA follows: TGTGCCAGCACGACAGAGTCGGGAAACACCATATATTTT.

The sample holds many counts of this clonotype. The chain is built from TRBV25-1 and TRBJ1-6; D gene ambiguous. Germline CDR1 is MGHDK and CDR2 is SYGVNS. The CDR3 length is 12 residues. The ends were cut back, 6 bases at V and 7 bases at J, with 7 bases in the middle. Here the CDR3 DNA reads TGTGCCAGCAGAAGGGCAAATTCACCCCTCCACTTT. Encoded protein: CASRRANSPLHF.

The sample holds many counts of this clonotype. The gene calls are TRBV6-4 and TRBJ2-7, with no clear D. Germline CDR1 MRHNA, CDR2 SNTAGT. The CDR3 extends over 10 amino acids. Trimming took off 11 bases at V and 0 bases at J, with 5 bases between the two ends. The CDR3 loop reads CAVGSYEQYF. The CDR3 nucleotides are TGTGCCGTGGGCTCCTACGAGCAGTACTTC.

The chain combines TRBV3-1 with TRBJ1-2, with D possibly being TRBD1 (5 bases). This CDR3 region has 13 residues. The V end lost 6 bases, the J end lost 8 bases, and 16 bases lay between the germline ends. Germline values: CDR1 LGHDT, CDR2 YNNKEL (reference sequence). CDR3 coding DNA: TGTGCCAGCAGGGACTACGGGACCGACGGCTACACCTTC. Its protein is CASRDYGTDGYTF.

Many counts were recorded for this clonotype. The V and J genes are TRBV24-1 and TRBJ1-2, with 8 bases lining up with TRBD1. CDR3 size: 16 residues. V lost 2 bases and J lost 4; bases outside the gene matches: 8. Looked up from germline, CDR1 is KGHDR and CDR2 is SFDVKD. CDR3 coding DNA: TGTGCCACCAGTGATTCTCGACAGGGGATGGTCTATGGCTACACCTTC. Translation: CATSDSRQGMVYGYTF.

At least ten counts were recorded for this clonotype. The chain couples TRBV5-4 to TRBJ1-2; no definite D call. This CDR3 is built from 17 residues. The V gene lost 4 bases and the J gene lost 8 bases, with 27 bases spanning the gap. Germline V gene lookup returns CDR1 SGHNT and CDR2 YYREEE (reference sequence). CDR3 loop: CASSIDKGPKISGGYTF. The CDR3 bases are TGTGCCAGCAGCATAGACAAAGGGCCCAAAATTTCCGGGGGCTACACCTTC.

This clonotype was counted many times. This sequence joins TRBV20-1 and TRBJ1-2; TRBD1 matches at 8 bases. J was trimmed by 4 bases and V by 6 bases; bases with no gene match: 4. The CDR3 has 12 residues. Germline V CDR1 and CDR2: DFQATT, SNEGSKA (reference sequence). The CDR3 DNA follows: TGCAGTGCGGACAGGGATGCCTATGGCTACACCTTC. Residues: CSADRDAYGYTF.

This clonotype showed up many times. The chain joins TRBV5-1 to TRBJ2-3, with D uncertain. The CDR3 is made up of 15 amino acids. CDR1 and CDR2 (germline): SGHRS, YFSETQ. V dropped 0 bases and J dropped 1 base, with 9 bases sitting between them. DNA of the CDR3: TGCGCCAGCAGCTTGGTGTCTGCCGGCACAGATACGCAGTATTTT. The encoded protein is CASSLVSAGTDTQYF.

This clonotype was counted only a few times. The CDR3 does not close with the conserved phenylalanine or tryptophan, likely indicating a read error. The DNA is omitted, as the CDR3 cannot be located on it reliably, and the CDR3 follows TCRdb's listing. The chain links TRBV20-1 to TRBJ2-7; the table's D call TRBD1 went unverified against the DNA. CDR1 is DFQATT and CDR2 is SNEGSKA in the germline V gene (reference sequence). The CDR3 length is 13 residues, termini included. The CDR3 loop is CSARNTLRQDEYN.

In this sample, this clonotype turned up many times. This rearrangement joins TRBV7-3 to TRBJ2-7; D could derive from TRBD1 or TRBD2 (5 bases each). CDR1 and CDR2 from the germline V gene are SGHTA and FQGTGA. CDR3 length: 14 residues. V was clipped by 2 bases and J by 5 bases, with 13 bases between them. The CDR3 loop reads CASSLVGWGNEQYF. CDR3 nucleotides: TGTGCCAGCAGCTTAGTTGGTTGGGGGAACGAGCAGTACTTC.

This clonotype was recorded at least ten times. The J gene is TRBJ1-3, the V gene TRBV5-1; D may be TRBD1 (5 bases). CDR1 is SGHRS, CDR2 YFSETQ, per germline. V was clipped by 5 bases and J by 4 bases, with 22 bases between them. This CDR3 is 17 amino acids long. The CDR3 DNA reads TGCGCCAGCAGTCCCCTCTCCCAGGGAGGAGAAGGAAACACCATATATTTT. Translated, it gives CASSPLSQGGEGNTIYF.

This clonotype was observed many times. The CDR3 protein is CSASLGVTDTQYF. The CDR3 DNA sequence: TGCAGTGCTAGCCTGGGGGTCACAGATACGCAGTATTTT. The rearrangement uses TRBV20-1 and TRBJ2-3; D tentatively reads TRBD1 or TRBD2 (5 bases each). The CDR3 is 13 residues long. CDR1 DFQATT and CDR2 SNEGSKA come from the germline V gene (reference sequence). Trimming removed 3 bases from V and 2 bases from J, with 9 bases in between.